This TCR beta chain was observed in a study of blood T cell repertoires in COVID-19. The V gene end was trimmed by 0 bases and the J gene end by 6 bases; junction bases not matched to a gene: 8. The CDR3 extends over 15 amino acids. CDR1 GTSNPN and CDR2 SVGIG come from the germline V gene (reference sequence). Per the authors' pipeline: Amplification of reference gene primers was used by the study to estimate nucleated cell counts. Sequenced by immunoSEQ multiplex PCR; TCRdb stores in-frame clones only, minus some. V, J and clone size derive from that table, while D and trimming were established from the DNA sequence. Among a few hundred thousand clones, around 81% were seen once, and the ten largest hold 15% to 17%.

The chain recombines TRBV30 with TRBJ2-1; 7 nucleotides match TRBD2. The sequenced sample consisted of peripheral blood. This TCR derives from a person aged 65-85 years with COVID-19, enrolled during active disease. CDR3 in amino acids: CAWSVIRGDLNEQFF. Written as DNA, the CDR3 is TGTGCCTGGAGTGTAATCCGGGGGGATCTCAATGAGCAGTTCTTC.